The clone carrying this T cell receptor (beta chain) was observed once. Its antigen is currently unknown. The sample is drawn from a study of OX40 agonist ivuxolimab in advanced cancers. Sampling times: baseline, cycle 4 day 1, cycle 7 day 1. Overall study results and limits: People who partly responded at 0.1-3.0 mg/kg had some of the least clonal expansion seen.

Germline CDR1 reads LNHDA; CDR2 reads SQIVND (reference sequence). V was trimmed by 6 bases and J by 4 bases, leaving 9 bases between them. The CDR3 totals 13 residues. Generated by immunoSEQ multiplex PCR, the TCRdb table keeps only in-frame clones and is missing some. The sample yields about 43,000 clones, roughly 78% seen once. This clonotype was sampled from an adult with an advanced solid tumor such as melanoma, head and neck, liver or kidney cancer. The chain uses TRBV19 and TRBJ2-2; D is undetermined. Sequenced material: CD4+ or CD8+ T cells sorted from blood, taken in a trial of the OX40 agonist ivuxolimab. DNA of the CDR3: TGTGCCAGTAGACCGACTCCCACCGGGGAGCTGTTTTTT. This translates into CASRPTPTGELFF.